This T cell receptor beta chain was sequenced during a study of shared clonotypes between healthy human individuals. General study points: Represented diversity (both genetic and exposure-history) was limited by the small number of donors.

To note about this clone: Its antigen is unknown.

The table came from immunoSEQ multiplex PCR; TCRdb's copy has only in-frame clones and leaves some out. The sample has about 380,000 clones; 95% to 97% are singletons. This CDR3 region has 14 residues. Unmatched junction bases numbered 3, after V lost 3 bases and J lost 5 bases. The germline V gene encodes CDR1 SGHTA and CDR2 FQGNSA. This chain joins TRBV7-2 and TRBJ2-3; 9 bases align to TRBD2. This TCR was sampled from a man in his thirties or forties in good health. Material: memory CD8+ T cells sorted from blood. This sample's subset: CD45RO+ cells pooled with CCR7-negative TemRA cells. The chain's CDR3 is CASSFAGGGDTQYF. DNA for the CDR3: TGTGCCAGCAGCTTCGCGGGAGGGGGAGATACGCAGTATTTT.